The clone carrying this T cell receptor (beta chain) was picked up many times. The data were obtained in a study of CD8+ T cells in alopecia areata. Stated treatment: oral pan-JAK inhibitor, 5-10 mg twice daily. The CDR3 loop spans 14 amino acids. Germline V gives CDR1 GTSNPN, CDR2 SVGIG (reference sequence). V lost 5 bases and J 2 bases, leaving 16 bases between the germline ends. RNA extraction and reverse transcription yielded cDNA as sequencing template. Sequencing used immunoSEQ multiplex PCR; TCRdb keeps in-frame clones, though not all of them. The sample holds about 200,000 clones, 55% to 70% seen once.

This clonotype was sampled from a human donor with alopecia areata. J is TRBJ2-7 and V is TRBV30; a weak D match, TRBD2 (5 bases). This sample comprised CD4+ T cells sorted from blood, obtained at week 4, from a patient treated with tofacitinib. The CDR3: CAWETPGVTYEQYF. DNA of the CDR3: TGTGCCTGGGAAACCCCCGGGGTTACCTACGAGCAGTACTTC.